Following are 26 T cell receptor beta chains from one sample sequenced in a study of cytomegalovirus exposure and HLA in healthy donors. With 60 Vbeta and 13 Jbeta primers, the PCR was carried out. Libraries were prepared by immunoSEQ multiplex PCR; TCRdb keeps only in-frame clonotypes and omits some of them. Of some 210,000 clones in the sample, around 86% were seen once. The sequenced sample consisted of PBMCs. These receptor sequences come from a woman between 50 and 59 years old in good health and CMV-seropositive.

This rearrangement joins TRBV10-3 to TRBJ2-1; D is perhaps TRBD2 (5 bases). Germline lookup yields CDR1 ENHRY and CDR2 SYGVKD. This CDR3 region has 18 residues. Trimming removed 2 bases from V and 0 bases from J, with 17 bases in between. CDR3 region: CAISEIARTVSSYNEQFF. Written as DNA, the CDR3 is TGTGCCATCAGTGAGATAGCGAGAACTGTGAGCTCCTACAATGAGCAGTTCTTC.

The CDR3 nucleotides are TGTGCCAGCAGCTTAAGCGGACAGCCCACCTACGAGCAGTACTTC. Protein sequence: CASSLSGQPTYEQYF. The V call is TRBV7-2, the J call TRBJ2-7; a weak D match, TRBD1 (6 bases). The germline V gene encodes CDR1 SGHTA and CDR2 FQGNSA. With 2 bases removed from V and 2 bases from J, the gap between germline ends came to 13 bases. This CDR3 is 15 amino acids long.

Notes on this clone: The sample has other DNA sequences that encode this CDR3 too. As DNA, the CDR3 is TGTGCCAGCAGCTCTACGTCCTACGAGCAGTACTTC. Translation gives CASSSTSYEQYF. The chain carries TRBV7-2 and TRBJ2-7; D gene ambiguous. This CDR3 spans 12 amino acids. CDR1 SGHTA and CDR2 FQGNSA come from the germline V gene. V lost 4 bases, J lost 1 base, and 5 bases lay in between.

This clone was observed once. This sequence joins TRBV11-3 and TRBJ2-3; D might be TRBD1 (5 bases). There are 13 residues in the CDR3. V was pared by 2 bases and J by 8 bases, with 11 bases between. The germline CDR1 and CDR2 sequences are SGHNT and YENEEA. As DNA, the CDR3 is TGTGCCAGCAGCTTATGGCCCCAGGGTACGCAGTATTTT. This translates into CASSLWPQGTQYF.

The J gene is TRBJ2-4, the V gene TRBV27; the D gene is possibly TRBD2 (6 bases). V was cut by 2 bases and J by 0 bases, with 11 bases left in between. Germline loops: CDR1 MNHEY, CDR2 SMNVEV (reference sequence). CDR3 length: 16 amino acids. CDR3 DNA sequence: TGTGCCAGCAGTTTAATATCGGGGGAAGCCAAAAACATTCAGTACTTC. Translation: CASSLISGEAKNIQYF.

The V call is TRBV28, the J call TRBJ1-2; 11 bases agree with TRBD1. This CDR3 region has 15 residues. Germline assignment: CDR1 MDHEN and CDR2 SYDVKM. V lost 10 bases and J lost 2; bases outside the gene matches: 9. This chain's CDR3 is CATRGQGVGNYGYTF. For the CDR3, the DNA is TGTGCCACCCGGGGACAGGGGGTAGGAAACTATGGCTACACCTTC.

This sequence joins TRBV4-1 and TRBJ2-2; D might be TRBD1 (5 bases). The CDR3 covers 16 residues. Germline V gene sequence: CDR1 MGHRA, CDR2 YSYEKL. V was shortened by 0 bases and J by 7 bases, with 15 bases between the two germline ends. The CDR3 DNA reads as TGCGCCAGCAGCCAAGAAAGAGCGAAGGGGCGCGGGGAGCTGTTTTTT. Translation: CASSQERAKGRGELFF.

This chain links TRBV30 with TRBJ2-5; no firm D call. Trimming removed 0 bases at V and 5 bases at J, with 19 bases between. The V gene's germline CDR1 is GTSNPN and CDR2 SVGIG (reference sequence). This CDR3 contains 16 residues. CDR3 nucleotide sequence: TGTGCCTGGAGTGTAATGGTAGGAGCCCAGCAGGAGACCCAGTACTTC. It codes for CAWSVMVGAQQETQYF.

The chain has TRBV7-9 and TRBJ1-1, with TRBD1 as a possible D gene (6 bases). Looked up from germline, CDR1 is SEHNR and CDR2 is FQNEAQ (reference sequence). The CDR3 has 13 residues. The ends were cut back, 6 bases at V and 3 bases at J, with 11 bases in the middle. The CDR3 loop is CASRRGGDTEAFF. CDR3 coding DNA: TGTGCCAGCAGAAGGGGGGGTGACACTGAAGCTTTCTTT.

The chain couples TRBV2 to TRBJ2-5; TRBD2 is a possible D gene (6 bases). The V gene's germline CDR1 is SNHLY and CDR2 FYNNEI. Trimming shortened V by 10 bases and J by 4 bases, and 16 bases separated the two germline ends. The CDR3 runs 13 residues. Written as DNA, the CDR3 is TGTGCCACGGCGGGGAACGCCGGAGAGACCCAGTACTTC. It encodes CATAGNAGETQYF. Using reference TRBV2 and TRBJ2-5 for the parts outside the CDR3, the full variable domain is EPEVTQTPSHQVTQMGQEVILRCVPISNHLYFYWYRQILGQKVEFLVSFYNNEISEKSEIFDDQFSVERPDGSNFTLKIRSTKLEDSAMYFCATAGNAGETQYFGPGTRLLVL.

CDR3 sequence reads: CASSLDRDRVETQYF. CDR3 nucleotides: TGTGCCAGCTCACTTGACCGGGACAGGGTCGAGACCCAGTACTTC. This rearrangement joins TRBV18 to TRBJ2-5, with 9 bases aligning to TRBD1. V dropped 4 bases and J dropped 5; count of bases not matched to a gene: 8. Germline-derived CDR1 and CDR2 are KGHSH and LQKENI. The CDR3 has 15 residues.

The rearrangement joins TRBV28 to TRBJ2-7; D unresolved. The CDR3 extends over 13 amino acids. V was pared by 3 bases and J by 5 bases, with 11 bases between. Per germline, CDR1 MDHEN and CDR2 SYDVKM. This CDR3 is CASSFSSKDEQYF. CDR3 nucleotides: TGTGCCAGCAGTTTTAGTAGCAAAGACGAGCAGTACTTC. Supplemented by reference TRBV28 and TRBJ2-7, the full variable domain reads DVKVTQSSRYLVKRTGEKVFLECVQDMDHENMFWYRQDPGLGLRLIYFSYDVKMKEKGDIPEGYSVSREKKERFSLILESASTNQTSMYLCASSFSSKDEQYFGPGTRLTVT.

This clone was found a few times. In nucleotides, the CDR3 is TGTGCCAGCATTGAAAACCCCAACAGGGTAGGGTACTTC. It codes for CASIENPNRVGYF. The chain joins TRBV6-5 to TRBJ2-7; the D gene is possibly TRBD1 (6 bases). V dropped 7 bases and J dropped 12 bases, with 22 bases sitting between them. This CDR3 spans 13 amino acids. Looked up from germline, CDR1 is MNHEY and CDR2 is SVGAGI.

As regards this clone: One junction end does not reproduce the germline sequence, and a read error may be involved. The chain recombines TRBV7-9 with TRBJ1-1; weak D call: TRBD1 (5 bases). The CDR3 extends over 11 amino acids. Germline lookup yields CDR1 SEHNR and CDR2 FQNEAQ (reference sequence). The CDR3 protein is CSSSFRVQAFF. CDR3 coding DNA: TGTTCCAGCAGCTTCAGGGTTCAAGCTTTCTTT.

This chain uses TRBV7-2 with TRBJ2-5, with unresolved D. V lost 10 bases, J lost 2 bases, and 11 bases lay in between. The CDR3 runs to 12 residues. The germline gives CDR1 SGHTA, CDR2 FQGNSA. The CDR3 sequence: CAIRGDQETQYF. The CDR3 nucleotides are TGTGCCATTCGAGGTGATCAAGAGACCCAGTACTTC.

V gene TRBV7-9 combines with J gene TRBJ1-2; 7 nucleotides agree with TRBD1. After removal of 3 bases from V and 2 bases from J, the junction contained 6 bases not matched to a gene. This CDR3 is 15 amino acids long. Germline V lookup: CDR1 SEHNR, CDR2 FQNEAQ (reference sequence). The CDR3 region is CASSFADRENYGYTF. In DNA, the CDR3 is TGTGCCAGCAGCTTCGCAGACAGGGAGAACTATGGCTACACCTTC.

The chain employs TRBV28 and TRBJ1-4; 7 bases fit TRBD1. This CDR3 comprises 15 residues. Per germline, CDR1 MDHEN and CDR2 SYDVKM. After removal of 6 bases from V and 2 bases from J, the junction contained 6 bases not matched to a gene. This chain's CDR3 is CASSRAGGTNEKLFF. DNA of the CDR3: TGTGCCAGCAGCCGAGCAGGGGGGACTAATGAAAAACTGTTTTTT.

The chain joins TRBV4-3 to TRBJ1-1; 7 bases fit TRBD1. The CDR3 length is 16 residues. The ends lost 1 base at V and 8 bases at J; junction bases unmatched: 13. In germline, CDR1 is LGHNA, CDR2 YSLEER. The CDR3 DNA is TGCGCCAGCAGCCAAGCGGGATGGGACAGAGCCCACGAAGCTTTCTTT. Residues: CASSQAGWDRAHEAFF.

In its sample, this clone was seen a few times. The chain couples TRBV10-1 to TRBJ1-1; perhaps TRBD1 as D (6 bases). V lost 2 bases and J 5 bases, leaving 9 bases between the germline ends. Per the germline V gene, CDR1 is WNHNN and CDR2 is SYGVQD (reference sequence). CDR3 length: 13 residues. This chain's CDR3 is CASSEIQGTEAFF. The CDR3 nucleotides read TGCGCCAGCAGTGAGATACAGGGAACTGAAGCTTTCTTT.

The V call is TRBV19, the J call TRBJ1-2; a possible D gene is TRBD1 (5 bases). V lost 5 bases to trimming and J lost 1 base, with 11 bases between them. The CDR3 has 14 amino acids. The germline gives CDR1 LNHDA, CDR2 SQIVND (reference sequence). The CDR3 sequence is CASSRGDRNYGYTF. The DNA of the CDR3 is TGTGCCAGTAGTCGGGGGGATCGTAACTATGGCTACACCTTC.

CDR3 residues: CAWSRLGQPDEKLFF. CDR3 DNA sequence: TGTGCCTGGAGTCGCCTGGGACAGCCAGATGAAAAACTGTTTTTT. The chain recombines TRBV30 with TRBJ1-4, with 7 bases identical to TRBD1. With 2 bases clipped from V and 6 bases from J, the junction kept 9 bases outside the gene matches. CDR1 and CDR2 (germline): GTSNPN, SVGIG (reference sequence). CDR3 length equals 15 residues.

The table lists this clone with a count of one. This sequence joins TRBV28 and TRBJ2-7; D unclear. The CDR3 consists of 14 residues. From germline, CDR1 is MDHEN and CDR2 SYDVKM. V lost 7 bases, J lost 2 bases, and 15 bases lay in between. The CDR3 DNA is TGTGCCAGCATTGGTTTGGGCACGACCTACGAGCAGTACTTC. This codes for CASIGLGTTYEQYF.

This clone occurred once. This rearrangement joins TRBV13 to TRBJ1-3, with no clear D. With 6 bases removed from V and 4 bases from J, the gap between germline ends came to 13 bases. The length of the CDR3 is 14 residues. The germline V gene has CDR1 PRHDT and CDR2 FYEKMQ (reference sequence). CDR3 nucleotides: TGTGCCAGCAGTCAAAACATCTTGGGAAACACCATATATTTT. Protein product: CASSQNILGNTIYF.

CDR3 nucleotide sequence: TGCGCCAGCAGCCAAGATTTCTTTGGGCAGGGGGCTATCTACGAGCAGTACTTC. Translated: CASSQDFFGQGAIYEQYF. The V and J genes are TRBV4-3 and TRBJ2-7, with 8 bases aligning to TRBD1. CDR1 is LGHNA, CDR2 YSLEER, per germline. The CDR3 loop spans 18 amino acids. Trimming removed 0 bases from V and 3 bases from J; junction bases left unmatched: 13.

The genes are TRBV4-2 and TRBJ1-2; maybe TRBD1 (5 bases). CDR1 is LGHNA, CDR2 YNFKEQ, per germline. Trimming stripped 0 bases from V and 5 bases from J, with 13 bases between. This CDR3 comprises 15 residues. This chain's CDR3 is CASSQDTQGLYGYTF. CDR3 nucleotides: TGTGCCAGCAGCCAAGATACCCAGGGATTGTATGGCTACACCTTC.

The sample holds one count of this clone. The chain carries TRBV19 and TRBJ1-1; TRBD1 aligns across 7 bases. CDR1 and CDR2 from the germline V gene are LNHDA and SQIVND (reference sequence). This CDR3 is 15 amino acids long. Germline trimming cut 4 bases from V and 1 base from J; bases unmatched to any gene: 6. CDR3 sequence (DNA): TGTGCCAGTAGTAAAGACAGGGTCCCGAACACTGAAGCTTTCTTT. This sequence encodes CASSKDRVPNTEAFF.